The 8 T cell receptor beta chains below come from one sample, sequenced in a study of CD4 T cells in relation to SARS-CoV-2 and coronaviruses. Their target antigens are unknown. Only in-frame clones appear in the TCRdb table, and some are missing; sequencing was by immunoSEQ multiplex PCR. The sample lists 35,000 or so clones, around 77% seen once, with 20% in the top ten. The specimen sequenced was memory CD4+ T cells from PBMCs, cultured in vitro. These TCRs come from an adult with COVID-19.

The chain couples TRBV20-1 to TRBJ1-1; D remains unclear. The V and J ends lost 6 bases and 6 bases respectively, with 11 bases between them. Germline values: CDR1 DFQATT, CDR2 SNEGSKA (reference sequence). CDR3 length: 11 residues. The CDR3 DNA reads as TGCAGTGCCGATGGGTTCGCTGAAGCTTTCTTT. It translates to CSADGFAEAFF.

The table lists this clone with a few counts. In nucleotides, the CDR3 is TGCAGCGTTGAAGGGACTAGCGGAGACAATGAGCAGTTCTTC. It specifies CSVEGTSGDNEQFF. The V call is TRBV29-1, the J call TRBJ2-1; 10 nucleotides line up with TRBD2. With 1 base clipped from V and 5 bases from J, the junction kept 2 bases outside the gene matches. The CDR3 extends over 14 amino acids. Germline-derived CDR1 and CDR2 are SQVTM and ANQGSEA.

The chain has TRBV5-4 and TRBJ1-1; tentative D call: TRBD1 (5 bases). CDR3 length: 13 residues. Germline-derived CDR1 and CDR2 are SGHNT and YYREEE (reference sequence). V lost 4 bases to trimming and J lost 0 bases, with 7 bases between them. The CDR3 protein is CASSETVNTEAFF. The CDR3 DNA reads TGTGCCAGCAGCGAGACAGTGAACACTGAAGCTTTCTTT.

Details on this clone: Its ends do not fully match the called genes, so a read error is possible. The J gene is TRBJ2-2, the V gene TRBV7-7; 8 nucleotides agree with TRBD1. This CDR3 has 16 amino acids. Germline loops: CDR1 SSHAT, CDR2 FNYEAQ (reference sequence). The CDR3 is CASSTRTGLGTGELFF. The DNA of the CDR3 is TGTGCTAGCAGCACAAGGACAGGGTTAGGCACCGGGGAGCTGTTTTTT. Supplemented by reference TRBV7-7 and TRBJ2-2, the full variable domain reads GAGVSQSPRYKVTKRGQDVTLRCDPISSHATLYWYQQALGQGPEFLTYFNYEAQPDKSGLPSDRFSAERPEGSISTLTIQRTEQRDSAMYRCASSTRTGLGTGELFFGEGSRLTVL.

V gene TRBV6-5 combines with J gene TRBJ2-7, with 9 bases that match TRBD1. CDR1 and CDR2 (germline): MNHEY, SVGAGI. This CDR3 spans 14 amino acids. J lost 2 bases, V lost 5 bases, and 4 bases had no gene match. CDR3 residues: CASSRYRGPYEQYF. In DNA, the CDR3 is TGTGCCAGCAGTAGATACAGGGGGCCCTACGAGCAGTACTTC.

This chain connects TRBV19 to TRBJ2-1; D unclear. CDR1 LNHDA and CDR2 SQIVND come from the germline V gene (reference sequence). Trimming left V 2 bases short and J 3 bases short, with 5 bases between. This CDR3 is 13 amino acids long. CDR3 residues: CASSIRDYNEQFF. The CDR3 nucleotides are TGTGCCAGTAGTATAAGGGACTACAATGAGCAGTTCTTC.

This clone has a handful of counts. The chain joins TRBV5-4 to TRBJ1-1; D possibly corresponds to TRBD1 (6 bases). The CDR3 covers 13 residues. CDR1 and CDR2 from the germline V gene are SGHNT and YYREEE (reference sequence). The germline V and J ends were trimmed by 4 bases and 4 bases, with 11 bases remaining between them. This CDR3 is CASSPQGRTEAFF. CDR3 nucleotide sequence: TGTGCCAGCAGCCCTCAGGGGCGCACTGAAGCTTTCTTT.

The chain has TRBV7-2 and TRBJ1-5, with 7 bases that match TRBD1. V lost 5 bases, J lost 6 bases, and 10 bases stayed unmatched. Germline assignment: CDR1 SGHTA and CDR2 FQGNSA. The CDR3 is made up of 15 amino acids. The CDR3 DNA reads as TGTGCCAGCAGCGTCTGGACAGGCAGAGGTCAGCCCCAGCATTTT. As protein: CASSVWTGRGQPQHF.